Listed here are 13 T cell receptor beta chains from one sample, sequenced in a study of T cell responses to AZD1222 COVID-19 vaccine. Sequencing used immunoSEQ multiplex PCR; TCRdb keeps in-frame clones, though not all of them. The sample yields around 140,000 clones, 85% seen once. Specimen: peripheral blood, collected 28 days after the second dose of the MenACWY control vaccine. These receptors were obtained from an adult who received the MenACWY meningococcal vaccine as a control.

This clone was picked up a small number of times. The sample contains more than one DNA sequence encoding this CDR3. This sequence joins TRBV19 and TRBJ2-5; D possibly corresponds to TRBD1 (6 bases). Germline CDR1 is LNHDA and CDR2 is SQIVND (reference sequence). The CDR3 is 15 residues long. The germline V and J ends were trimmed by 8 bases and 2 bases, with 18 bases remaining between them. CDR3 in amino acids: CASRIGQTQQETQYF. The CDR3 region has the DNA TGTGCCAGTCGAATTGGACAGACGCAACAAGAGACCCAGTACTTC. The full variable domain, in which reference TRBV19 and TRBJ2-5 provide the parts outside the CDR3, is DGGITQSPKYLFRKEGQNVTLSCEQNLNHDAMYWYRQDPGQGLRLIYYSQIVNDFQKGDIAEGYSVSREKKESFPLTVTSAQKNPTAFYLCASRIGQTQQETQYFGPGTRLLVL.

In nucleotides, the CDR3 is TGTGCCAGCAGCCATGATCAAAACAGGGAGGCAAACTATGGCTACACCTTC. Its translation: CASSHDQNREANYGYTF. V usage is TRBV4-2 and J usage is TRBJ1-2; D perhaps matches TRBD1 (6 bases). This CDR3 region has 17 residues. Germline V gene sequence: CDR1 LGHNA, CDR2 YNFKEQ. V shed 3 bases and J shed 2 bases, with 19 bases lying between them.

This clone was seen more than once but under ten times. A read error may produce the germline difference seen at one junction end. The chain employs TRBV2 and TRBJ1-1; maybe TRBD1 (6 bases). Germline assignment: CDR1 SNHLY and CDR2 FYNNEI. The CDR3 is 13 amino acids. CDR3 nucleotide sequence: TGTGCCAGTCTTAGAGGGGGGAACGCTGAAGCTTTCTTT. Translation: CASLRGGNAEAFF. The variable domain in full, completed from reference TRBV2 and TRBJ1-1, reads EPEVTQTPSHQVTQMGQEVILRCVPISNHLYFYWYRQILGQKVEFLVSFYNNEISEKSEIFDDQFSVERPDGSNFTLKIRSTKLEDSAMYFCASLRGGNAEAFFGQGTRLTVV.

The CDR3 DNA is TGTGCCACCAGTGACAAGGGCAGCTCCTACAATGAGCAGTTCTTC. It specifies CATSDKGSSYNEQFF. The chain carries TRBV24-1 and TRBJ2-1; D remains unclear. The germline V gene has CDR1 KGHDR and CDR2 SFDVKD. V lost 4 bases, J lost 0 bases, and 9 bases lay in between. The CDR3 consists of 15 residues.

The chain combines TRBV6-5 with TRBJ2-2; 9 bases agree with TRBD1. This CDR3 has 14 residues. Germline V gene lookup returns CDR1 MNHEY and CDR2 SVGAGI. V dropped 6 bases and J dropped 5; count of bases not matched to a gene: 4. The DNA for the CDR3 is TGTGCCAGCAGATACAGGGGGCGAACCGGGGAGCTGTTTTTT. Translation gives CASRYRGRTGELFF.

The CDR3 reads CASSQVPTGGGETQYF. As DNA, the CDR3 is TGCGCCAGCAGCCAAGTCCCGACAGGAGGGGGGGAGACCCAGTACTTC. The chain uses TRBV4-1 and TRBJ2-5, with D perhaps given as TRBD1 or TRBD2 (6 bases each). The CDR3 spans 16 residues. The germline V gene has CDR1 MGHRA and CDR2 YSYEKL. V dropped 1 base and J dropped 5 bases, with 17 bases sitting between them.

A few counts support this clone. The chain carries TRBV7-9 and TRBJ1-2; the D is unclear. This CDR3 is 12 amino acids long. Trimming stripped 4 bases from V and 8 bases from J, with 11 bases between. Germline values: CDR1 SEHNR, CDR2 FQNEAQ (reference sequence). The CDR3: CASSSNLGGYTF. CDR3 DNA: TGTGCCAGCAGCTCTAATCTGGGGGGCTACACCTTC. Combining the CDR3 with reference TRBV7-9 and TRBJ1-2 gives the whole variable domain DTGVSQNPRHKITKRGQNVTFRCDPISEHNRLYWYRQTLGQGPEFLTYFQNEAQLEKSRLLSDRFSAERPKGSFSTLEIQRTEQGDSAMYLCASSSNLGGYTFGSGTRLTVV.

V usage is TRBV3-1 (or the pseudogene TRBV3-2) and J usage is TRBJ1-2; TRBD1 agrees at 7 bases. Germline lookup yields CDR1 LGHDT and CDR2 YNNKEL (reference sequence). There are 15 residues in the CDR3. The trim removed 4 bases at V and 8 bases at J, leaving 13 bases unmatched. The CDR3 coding sequence is TGTGCCAGCAGCCTCCCAGGGGGGCCAGGGGACGGCTACACCTTC. Protein: CASSLPGGPGDGYTF.

This clone was counted a single time. V usage is TRBV28 and J usage is TRBJ1-2, with D perhaps matching TRBD1 (6 bases). The CDR3 spans 17 residues. The germline gives CDR1 MDHEN, CDR2 SYDVKM. V shed 6 bases and J shed 4 bases, with 24 bases lying between them. The CDR3 DNA is TGTGCCAGCAGCGATGTGGGAGAACAGGGTGTGGTCTATGGCTACACCTTC. This encodes CASSDVGEQGVVYGYTF.

DNA for the CDR3: TGTGCCAGCAGTTCCTATCGGGACGCCGGCTATGGCTACACCTTC. As protein: CASSSYRDAGYGYTF. V usage is TRBV6-6 and J usage is TRBJ1-2; D is possibly TRBD1 (5 bases). The V end lost 4 bases, the J end lost 4 bases, and 16 bases lay between the germline ends. This CDR3 comprises 15 residues. Germline CDR1 MNHNY, CDR2 SVGAGI (reference sequence).

The rearrangement joins TRBV9 to TRBJ1-3; D may be TRBD1 (6 bases). This CDR3 contains 17 residues. In germline, CDR1 is SGDLS, CDR2 YYNGEE. The germline V and J ends were trimmed by 0 bases and 0 bases, with 13 bases remaining between them. The CDR3 DNA reads TGTGCCAGCAGCGTAGACCAGGGACACTTCTCTGGAAACACCATATATTTT. This encodes CASSVDQGHFSGNTIYF.

This clone was recorded only once. The chain recombines TRBV19 with TRBJ2-2; D is possibly TRBD1 or TRBD2 (5 bases each). The CDR3 totals 16 residues. Trimming took 1 base from V and 7 from J, leaving 16 bases between them. CDR1 and CDR2 from the germline V gene are LNHDA and SQIVND (reference sequence). CDR3 protein: CASSIASRGVGGELFF. CDR3 sequence (DNA): TGTGCCAGTAGTATAGCCAGTAGGGGAGTGGGCGGGGAGCTGTTTTTT.

CDR3 sequence reads: CASSITGAPEQFF. For the CDR3, the DNA is TGCGCCAGCAGCATCACAGGGGCCCCTGAGCAGTTCTTC. The V gene is TRBV5-1, the J gene TRBJ2-1; TRBD1 matches at 7 bases. Germline CDR1 is SGHRS and CDR2 is YFSETQ. V was pared by 4 bases and J by 9 bases, with 7 bases of the junction left unmatched. This CDR3 has 13 residues. The complete variable domain, with remaining parts taken from reference TRBV5-1 and TRBJ2-1, reads KAGVTQTPRYLIKTRGQQVTLSCSPISGHRSVSWYQQTPGQGLQFLFEYFSETQRNKGNFPGRFSGRQFSNSRSEMNVSTLELGDSALYLCASSITGAPEQFFGPGTRLTVL.